Below, 16 T cell receptor beta chains from the same sample are listed, as sequenced in a study of shared clonotypes between healthy human individuals. TCRdb keeps only in-frame clones here, not all; method: immunoSEQ multiplex PCR. The sample records about 2 million clones, 85% to 95% being singletons. Naivety among CD8 cells was defined by CD45RO negativity and positive CCR7 selection, thereby excluding terminally differentiated effector memory CD45RA+ cells. The sequenced material came from naive CD8+ T cells sorted from blood. The receptors shown here come from a man aged 18 to 29 in good health.

The rearrangement joins TRBV5-4 to TRBJ1-6; tentatively, D is TRBD1 (5 bases). CDR3 length equals 15 residues. V dropped 4 bases and J dropped 6 bases, with 14 bases sitting between them. Per the germline V gene, CDR1 is SGHNT and CDR2 is YYREEE (reference sequence). CDR3 protein: CASSAGTAINSPLHF. CDR3 bases: TGTGCCAGCAGCGCGGGGACCGCGATTAATTCACCCCTCCACTTT.

This chain links TRBV7-9 with TRBJ2-2; TRBD1 matches 8 bases. CDR3 length equals 15 residues. V was clipped by 3 bases and J by 5 bases; unmatched bases: 5. CDR1 and CDR2 from the germline V gene are SEHNR and FQNEAQ (reference sequence). The CDR3 DNA reads TGTGCCAGCAGCTTTCCGGACAGGGCGACCGGGGAGCTGTTTTTT. Translation gives CASSFPDRATGELFF.

The table lists this clone with a few counts. This rearrangement joins TRBV9 to TRBJ1-1, with a possible D match to TRBD1 (5 bases). Germline V lookup: CDR1 SGDLS, CDR2 YYNGEE. This CDR3 is 15 amino acids long. The V end lost 3 bases, the J end lost 3 bases, and 15 bases lay between the germline ends. Here the CDR3 DNA reads TGTGCCAGCAGCGGTGCAGGGATTAGGGACACTGAAGCTTTCTTT. Encoded protein: CASSGAGIRDTEAFF.

The chain carries TRBV30 and TRBJ1-1, with 10 positions matching TRBD1. Germline V gene lookup returns CDR1 GTSNPN and CDR2 SVGIG (reference sequence). This CDR3 has 14 residues. V lost 6 bases to trimming and J lost 4 bases; unmatched junction nucleotides: 8. CDR3 coding DNA: TGTGCCTGTACCTCGGGACAGGGGTTCACTGAAGCTTTCTTT. Translation: CACTSGQGFTEAFF.

As for this clone: Other DNA sequences of this sample code for an identical CDR3. The chain is built from TRBV4-3 and TRBJ2-2; no definite D call. The CDR3 length is 16 residues. Germline loops: CDR1 LGHNA, CDR2 YSLEER. V dropped 0 bases and J dropped 2 bases, with 10 bases sitting between them. In DNA form, the CDR3 reads TGCGCCAGCAGCCAAGATTCTGGGCTTAACACCGGGGAGCTGTTTTTT. It encodes CASSQDSGLNTGELFF.

The chain is built from TRBV5-4 and TRBJ2-3; D call uncertain. The CDR3 has 13 residues. Trimming removed 5 bases from V and 6 bases from J, with 13 bases in between. The germline V gene has CDR1 SGHNT and CDR2 YYREEE (reference sequence). The CDR3 reads CASRGWVDDTQYF. The CDR3 coding sequence is TGTGCCAGCAGGGGTTGGGTAGACGATACGCAGTATTTT.

CDR3 sequence (DNA): TGCGCCAGCAGCCACCAGGGATTGAACTATGGCTACACCTTC. This encodes CASSHQGLNYGYTF. The rearrangement uses TRBV4-1 and TRBJ1-2; D may be TRBD1 (5 bases). Trimming pared 3 bases from V and 2 bases from J, leaving 10 bases between. Germline V gene lookup returns CDR1 MGHRA and CDR2 YSYEKL. CDR3 length: 14 residues.

The J gene is TRBJ2-3, the V gene TRBV7-8; 11 nucleotides align to TRBD1. V gave up 5 bases and J gave up 3 bases; unmatched junction bases: 7. Looked up from germline, CDR1 is SGHVS and CDR2 is FQNEAQ. There are 16 residues in the CDR3. Written as DNA, the CDR3 is TGTGCCAGCAGCCTCGGACAGGGGGCTGGGACAGATACGCAGTATTTT. Translating it yields CASSLGQGAGTDTQYF.

This clone appeared once. This chain connects TRBV30 to TRBJ2-3; D unresolved. Trimming removed 3 bases from V and 6 bases from J, with 13 bases in between. The CDR3 runs to 13 residues. CDR1 is GTSNPN, CDR2 SVGIG, per germline (reference sequence). The CDR3 protein is CAWSPGTGDTQYF. CDR3 DNA: TGTGCCTGGAGCCCCGGTACTGGGGATACGCAGTATTTT.

As regards this clone: In the same sample, other DNA sequences code for this CDR3. The chain links TRBV30 to TRBJ2-3; D may be TRBD1 or TRBD2 (6 bases each). Per germline, CDR1 GTSNPN and CDR2 SVGIG (reference sequence). CDR3 length: 14 residues. Trimming left V 1 base short and J 0 bases short, with 8 bases between. The CDR3 DNA sequence: TGTGCCTGGAGTGAGGGGGGTAGCACAGATACGCAGTATTTT. Encoded protein: CAWSEGGSTDTQYF.

This chain's CDR3 is CASSLELATYEQYF. In nucleotides, the CDR3 is TGTGCCAGCAGCTTAGAACTAGCTACCTACGAGCAGTACTTC. The chain employs TRBV7-2 and TRBJ2-7; D may be TRBD2 (6 bases). V was trimmed by 1 base and J by 2 bases, leaving 9 bases between them. This CDR3 has 14 residues. The germline V gene has CDR1 SGHTA and CDR2 FQGNSA.

This chain joins TRBV2 and TRBJ2-5; D not certain. CDR3 length equals 12 residues. The germline V gene has CDR1 SNHLY and CDR2 FYNNEI. V gave up 7 bases and J gave up 2 bases, with 8 bases separating them. CDR3 sequence reads: CASTRHQETQYF. CDR3 DNA: TGTGCCAGCACCCGGCATCAAGAGACCCAGTACTTC.

This chain uses TRBV10-3 with TRBJ1-1, with 12 bases identical to TRBD1. The CDR3 runs to 13 residues. The germline V gene encodes CDR1 ENHRY and CDR2 SYGVKD. V was pared by 6 bases and J by 10 bases, with 6 bases of the junction left unmatched. The CDR3 DNA follows: TGTGCCATCAGCCCCGGGACAGGGGGCCTAGCTTTCTTT. Protein product: CAISPGTGGLAFF.

The V call is TRBV7-6, the J call TRBJ1-3; no firm D call. Trimming shortened V by 3 bases and J by 0 bases, and 6 bases separated the two germline ends. The CDR3 spans 14 residues. Germline values: CDR1 SGHVS, CDR2 FNYEAQ. CDR3 nucleotides: TGTGCCAGCAGCTTTTTGGGCTCTGGAAACACCATATATTTT. Translating gives CASSFLGSGNTIYF.

The genes are TRBV25-1 and TRBJ2-1; the D is unclear. The germline V and J ends were trimmed by 1 base and 0 bases, with 10 bases remaining between them. Germline V gene data show CDR1 as MGHDK and CDR2 as SYGVNS. The CDR3 spans 16 residues. The CDR3 here is CASSEFAESSYNEQFF. The CDR3 DNA sequence: TGTGCCAGCAGTGAATTCGCGGAAAGCTCCTACAATGAGCAGTTCTTC.

The chain combines TRBV19 with TRBJ2-1, with TRBD2 identical over 12 bases. J was trimmed by 4 bases and V by 5 bases; bases with no gene match: 6. Germline CDR1 reads LNHDA; CDR2 reads SQIVND (reference sequence). This CDR3 has 16 residues. In nucleotides, the CDR3 is TGTGCCAGTAGTCCCTCCGGGACTAGCGGGTACAATGAGCAGTTCTTC. Translation gives CASSPSGTSGYNEQFF.